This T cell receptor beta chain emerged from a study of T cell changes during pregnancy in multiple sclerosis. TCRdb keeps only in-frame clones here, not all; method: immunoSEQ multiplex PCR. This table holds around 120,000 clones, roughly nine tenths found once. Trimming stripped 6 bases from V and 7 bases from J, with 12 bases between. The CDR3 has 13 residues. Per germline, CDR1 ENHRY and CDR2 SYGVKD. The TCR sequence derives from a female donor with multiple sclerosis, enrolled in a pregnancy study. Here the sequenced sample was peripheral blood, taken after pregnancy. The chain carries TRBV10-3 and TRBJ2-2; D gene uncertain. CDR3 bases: TGTGCCATCAGGAGCCCACTTGGCGGGGAGCTGTTTTTT. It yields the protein CAIRSPLGGELFF.